The T cell receptor beta chain under discussion was sequenced for a study of cytomegalovirus exposure and HLA in healthy donors. Study-wide results and caveats: Links to common viral pathogens appeared, in a later analysis, for several of the most significant clusters. HLA allele associations emerged for around 16,000 TCR beta sequences in a later analysis, at 0.05 false discovery rate. The authors considered a cluster of highly shared sequence variants likely to be a sequencing artifact.

PCR involved 60 Vbeta and 13 Jbeta primers. Data came from immunoSEQ multiplex PCR; TCRdb stores just in-frame clones and leaves some out. In the table there are around 90,000 clones, nearly 80% of which are singletons. The V end lost 1 base, the J end lost 0 bases, and 10 bases lay between the germline ends. This CDR3 has 15 amino acids. Looked up from germline, CDR1 is SGHKS and CDR2 is YYEKEE (reference sequence). Comment on this clone: Antigen unknown.

Healthy people donating bone marrow made up the donors. The TCR comes from a woman aged 40 to 50 in good health and CMV-seronegative. Sequencing input: PBMCs. The chain couples TRBV5-5 to TRBJ1-1; no reliable D call. The CDR3 nucleotides are TGTGCCAGCAGCTTGCCGGGAGTCATGAACACTGAAGCTTTCTTT. This sequence encodes CASSLPGVMNTEAFF. The full variable domain, rest sourced from reference TRBV5-5 and TRBJ1-1, is DAGVTQSPTHLIKTRGQQVTLRCSPISGHKSVSWYQQVLGQGPQFIFQYYEKEERGRGNFPDRFSARQFPNYSSELNVNALLLGDSALYLCASSLPGVMNTEAFFGQGTRLTVV.